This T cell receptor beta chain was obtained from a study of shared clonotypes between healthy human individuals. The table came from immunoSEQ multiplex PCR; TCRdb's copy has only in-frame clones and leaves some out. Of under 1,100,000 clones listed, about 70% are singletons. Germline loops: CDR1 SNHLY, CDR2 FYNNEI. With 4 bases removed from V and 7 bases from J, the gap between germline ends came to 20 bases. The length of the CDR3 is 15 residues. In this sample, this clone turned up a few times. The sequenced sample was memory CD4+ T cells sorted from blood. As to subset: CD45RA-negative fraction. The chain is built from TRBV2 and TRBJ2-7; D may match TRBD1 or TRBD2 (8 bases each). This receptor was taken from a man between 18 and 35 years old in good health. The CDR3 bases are TGTGCCAGCAGTGGATCCGGCGGGGGGACAGGAGAGCAGTACTTC. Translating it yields CASSGSGGGTGEQYF. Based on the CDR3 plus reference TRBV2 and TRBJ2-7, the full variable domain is EPEVTQTPSHQVTQMGQEVILRCVPISNHLYFYWYRQILGQKVEFLVSFYNNEISEKSEIFDDQFSVERPDGSNFTLKIRSTKLEDSAMYFCASSGSGGGTGEQYFGPGTRLTVT.